This is a list of T cell receptor beta chains from one sample in a study of cytomegalovirus exposure and HLA in healthy donors. Generated by immunoSEQ multiplex PCR, the TCRdb table keeps only in-frame clones and is missing some. The table shows some 150,000 clones, with roughly nine tenths occurring only once. The specimen sequenced was PBMCs. Receptors originate from a woman between 18 and 30 years old in good health and CMV-seropositive. Both conserved end residues are part of each CDR3. A D gene is named only where the DNA matches it firmly. Not every row has a clone size; where given, it reads once, few, many or a size class.

V	D	size	J	DNA	CDR3
TRBV11-2	.	.	TRBJ2-3	TGTGCCAGCAGCTTACTCGGGAACACAGATACGCAGTATTTT	CASSLLGNTDTQYF
TRBV29-1	.	.	TRBJ2-7	TGCAGCGTTGCGCTCCGGGGATCCTACGAGCAGTACTTC	CSVALRGSYEQYF
TRBV7-9	.	.	TRBJ1-1	TGTGCCAGCAGCAGGGGACAGAACACTGAAGCTTTCTTT	CASSRGQNTEAFF
TRBV10-2	.	.	TRBJ2-7	TGCGCCAGCAGTGAGTCGGGCAGGGCCTACGAGCAGTACTTC	CASSESGRAYEQYF
TRBV27	TRBD2	.	TRBJ2-2	TGTGCCAGCCGGCTAGCGGGGGGCTATACCGGGGAGCTGTTTTTT	CASRLAGGYTGELFF
TRBV5-6	TRBD1	.	TRBJ1-3	TGTGCCAGCAGCTTGGTGACAGGGGAGAACACCATATATTTT	CASSLVTGENTIYF
TRBV11-2	TRBD1	.	TRBJ2-1	TGTGCCAGCAGGTGGACAGGGGGTAGGGATGAGCAGTTCTTC	CASRWTGGRDEQFF
TRBV27	.	few	TRBJ1-6	TGTGCCAGCAGTACAACACCATCCGCGGATAATTCACCCCTCCACTTT	CASSTTPSADNSPLHF
TRBV14	.	.	TRBJ2-7	TGTGCCAGCAGCCAAGTCTTCGTCAGGGACTCCTACGAGCAGTACTTC	CASSQVFVRDSYEQYF
TRBV6-4	TRBD1	.	TRBJ1-3	TGTGCCAGCGCAGATTGGGACAGCTGGAGAATCTCTGGAAACACCATATATTTT	CASADWDSWRISGNTIYF
TRBV11-2	TRBD1	.	TRBJ2-5	TGTGCCAGCAGCCACCGGGACAGAGCTGAAAAGTTGGCCCAGTACTTC	CASSHRDRAEKLAQYF
TRBV19	.	.	TRBJ1-1	TGTGCCAGTAGTAAATCAATGAACACTGAAGCTTTCTTT	CASSKSMNTEAFF
TRBV18	.	once	TRBJ2-5	TGTGCCAGCTCACCACGTCAGCAAGAGACCCAGTACTTC	CASSPRQQETQYF
TRBV6-6	TRBD1	.	TRBJ1-2	TGTGCCAGCAGTTTATCAAGGACAGGTCCCCATGGCTACACCTTC	CASSLSRTGPHGYTF
TRBV7-9	.	once	TRBJ1-1	TGTGCCAGCAGCCTAGGGGGGCGTGGGACTGAAGCTTTCTTT	CASSLGGRGTEAFF